The present T cell receptor beta chain was sequenced within a study of T cell changes during pregnancy in multiple sclerosis. Measured with immunoSEQ multiplex PCR; TCRdb has only the in-frame clones, and not every one. The sample carries about 57,000 clones, 90% to 95% recorded once. Germline lookup yields CDR1 SNHLY and CDR2 FYNNEI. V trimming: 8 bases; J trimming: 7 bases; junction bases outside the gene matches: 14. This CDR3 comprises 15 residues. The chain carries TRBV2 and TRBJ1-1, with 9 bases lining up with TRBD1. The sequencing here drew on CD4+ T cells from peripheral blood mononuclear cells, taken in the second trimester of pregnancy. The clonotype originates from a female donor with multiple sclerosis, enrolled in a pregnancy study. CDR3 in DNA: TGTGCCAGCCAAGGGACAGGGACATCAACCCTTGAAGCTTTCTTT. Protein sequence: CASQGTGTSTLEAFF.